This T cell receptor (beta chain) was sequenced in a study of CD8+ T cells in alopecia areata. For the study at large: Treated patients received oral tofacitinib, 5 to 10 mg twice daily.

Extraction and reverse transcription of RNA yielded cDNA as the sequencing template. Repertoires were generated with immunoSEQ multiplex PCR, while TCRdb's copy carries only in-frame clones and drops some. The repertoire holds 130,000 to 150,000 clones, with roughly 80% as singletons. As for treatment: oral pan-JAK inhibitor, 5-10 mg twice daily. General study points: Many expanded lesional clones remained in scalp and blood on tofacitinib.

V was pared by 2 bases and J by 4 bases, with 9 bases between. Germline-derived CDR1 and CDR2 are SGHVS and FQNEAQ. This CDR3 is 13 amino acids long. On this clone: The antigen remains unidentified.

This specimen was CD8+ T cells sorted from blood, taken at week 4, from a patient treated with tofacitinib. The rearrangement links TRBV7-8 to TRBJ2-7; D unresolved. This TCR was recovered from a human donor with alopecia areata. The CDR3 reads CASSLHRTYEQYF. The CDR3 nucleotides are TGTGCCAGCAGCTTACACCGAACTTACGAGCAGTACTTC. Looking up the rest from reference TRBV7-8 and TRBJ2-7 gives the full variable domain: GAGVSQSPRYKVAKRGQDVALRCDPISGHVSLFWYQQALGQGPEFLTYFQNEAQLDKSGLPSDRFFAERPEGSVSTLKIQRTQQEDSAVYLCASSLHRTYEQYFGPGTRLTVT.